These 14 T cell receptor beta chains were all obtained from the same sample, sequenced in a study of follicular helper T cells after annual influenza vaccination. This table comes from immunoSEQ multiplex PCR, and its TCRdb copy is limited to in-frame clones, with some not included. Here the sample spans fewer than 11,000 clones, under 85% being singletons. Regarding time point: 2014-2015 season, 7 days after vaccination. Sequenced here: CXCR5- memory CD4+ T cells sorted from blood, sampled 7 days after influenza vaccination. The receptor source for this set is an adult who received the influenza vaccine.

This clone was recorded a few times. V is TRBV4-2 and J is TRBJ2-7; 9 bases are a match to TRBD1. The CDR3 spans 16 residues. Per germline, CDR1 LGHNA and CDR2 YNFKEQ. V was clipped by 1 base and J by 3 bases; unmatched bases: 7. The CDR3 loop reads CASSQGAPGQGYEQYF. The CDR3 DNA reads as TGTGCCAGCAGCCAAGGGGCCCCGGGACAGGGCTACGAGCAGTACTTC.

The genes are TRBV7-9 and TRBJ2-6, with D possibly being TRBD1 (6 bases). There are 16 residues in the CDR3. V shed 8 bases and J shed 2 bases, with 16 bases lying between them. Germline V CDR1 and CDR2: SEHNR, FQNEAQ (reference sequence). The CDR3 protein is CASDTVGGAGANVLTF. In DNA, the CDR3 is TGTGCCAGCGATACCGTTGGGGGCGCTGGGGCCAACGTCCTGACTTTC.

This chain links TRBV11-3 with TRBJ2-5, with D perhaps being TRBD1 or TRBD2 (5 bases each). This CDR3 comprises 13 residues. Per the germline V gene, CDR1 is SGHNT and CDR2 is YENEEA. V lost 4 bases and J 3 bases, leaving 9 bases between the germline ends. The CDR3 loop reads CASSSGTKETQYF. In nucleotides, the CDR3 is TGTGCCAGCAGCTCCGGGACCAAAGAGACCCAGTACTTC.

This clone has only a few counts. The chain employs TRBV30 and TRBJ1-5; TRBD1 agrees at 7 bases. The CDR3 is made up of 13 amino acids. V shed 6 bases, J shed 3 bases, and the junction held 5 bases outside the gene matches. Germline loops: CDR1 GTSNPN, CDR2 SVGIG (reference sequence). The CDR3 here is CACDRAANQPQHF. Written as DNA, the CDR3 is TGTGCCTGTGACAGGGCGGCCAATCAGCCCCAGCATTTT.

This sequence joins TRBV27 and TRBJ1-6; a possible D gene is TRBD1 (5 bases). This CDR3 is built from 16 residues. The germline V gene has CDR1 MNHEY and CDR2 SMNVEV (reference sequence). V shed 6 bases and J shed 2 bases, with 14 bases lying between them. This chain's CDR3 is CASSLRQQTYNSPLHF. In DNA, the CDR3 is TGTGCCAGCAGCTTACGACAGCAAACCTATAATTCACCCCTCCACTTT.

The chain links TRBV7-2 to TRBJ2-7; D might be TRBD1 (6 bases). Trimming shortened V by 5 bases and J by 4 bases, and 18 bases separated the two germline ends. The CDR3 has 15 amino acids. Germline V gene sequence: CDR1 SGHTA, CDR2 FQGNSA. As DNA, the CDR3 is TGTGCCAGCAGCCGGGGACACGGGACACAATACGAGCAGTACTTC. Residues: CASSRGHGTQYEQYF.

V is TRBV4-1 and J is TRBJ2-1, with 12 bases fitting TRBD2. The CDR3 runs 18 residues. CDR1 and CDR2 from the germline V gene are MGHRA and YSYEKL. The V segment lost 4 bases and the J segment 9 bases; nucleotides outside the gene matches: 16. CDR3 coding DNA: TGCGCCAGCAGCCCTACTCGACTAGCGGGGGCTGGTGATGGTGAGCAGTTCTTC. Protein sequence: CASSPTRLAGAGDGEQFF.

V gene TRBV28 combines with J gene TRBJ2-3; 9 positions match TRBD2. CDR3 length: 16 amino acids. J lost 6 bases, V lost 2 bases, and 9 bases had no gene match. Germline-derived CDR1 and CDR2 are MDHEN and SYDVKM. The CDR3: CASSLPIAGAGDTQYF. The CDR3, as DNA: TGTGCCAGCAGTTTACCTATAGCGGGAGCTGGGGATACGCAGTATTTT. The variable domain in full, completed from reference TRBV28 and TRBJ2-3, reads DVKVTQSSRYLVKRTGEKVFLECVQDMDHENMFWYRQDPGLGLRLIYFSYDVKMKEKGDIPEGYSVSREKKERFSLILESASTNQTSMYLCASSLPIAGAGDTQYFGPGTRLTVL.

The rearrangement uses TRBV20-1 and TRBJ1-4; TRBD1 is a possible D gene (5 bases). Trimming cost V 7 bases and J 7 bases, with 10 bases left between them. This CDR3 comprises 11 residues. The germline gives CDR1 DFQATT, CDR2 SNEGSKA (reference sequence). This chain's CDR3 is CSGQGGEKLFF. The CDR3 nucleotides are TGCAGTGGTCAGGGAGGTGAAAAACTGTTTTTT.

The rearrangement joins TRBV7-2 to TRBJ2-1; D gene uncertain. The CDR3 contains 15 residues. Trimming took 7 bases from V and 8 from J, leaving 21 bases between them. Germline lookup yields CDR1 SGHTA and CDR2 FQGNSA. CDR3 in amino acids: CASTLQAPAGHEQFF. The CDR3 DNA reads TGTGCCAGCACCCTCCAGGCACCAGCCGGTCATGAGCAGTTCTTC.

This clone was counted a few times. The chain employs TRBV7-2 and TRBJ1-2; D unresolved. The V gene lost 1 base and the J gene lost 5 bases, with 14 bases spanning the gap. This CDR3 region has 15 residues. Germline V lookup: CDR1 SGHTA, CDR2 FQGNSA. CDR3 loop: CASSLGAGPGYGYTF. CDR3 DNA: TGTGCCAGCAGCTTAGGAGCTGGGCCGGGGTATGGCTACACCTTC.

The genes are TRBV6-4 and TRBJ1-2; D remains ambiguous. The germline V and J ends were trimmed by 2 bases and 4 bases, with 23 bases remaining between them. The CDR3 covers 18 residues. The germline CDR1 and CDR2 sequences are MRHNA and SNTAGT. This chain's CDR3 is CASSDQLGYEPPGYGYTF. CDR3 nucleotides: TGTGCCAGCAGTGACCAGTTAGGATACGAGCCGCCAGGCTATGGCTACACCTTC.

This rearrangement joins TRBV18 to TRBJ2-1; D unclear. Per germline, CDR1 KGHSH and CDR2 LQKENI. This CDR3 region has 13 residues. Trimming removed 3 bases at V and 4 bases at J, with 7 bases between. Here the CDR3 reads CASSPGGYNEQFF. The CDR3 DNA is TGTGCCAGCTCACCGGGTGGATACAATGAGCAGTTCTTC.

This clone was observed a few times. This sequence joins TRBV19 and TRBJ2-5; 7 nucleotides match TRBD1. The CDR3 runs to 14 residues. The V and J ends lost 4 bases and 9 bases, in that order; junction bases with no gene match: 11. The germline V gene has CDR1 LNHDA and CDR2 SQIVND (reference sequence). The DNA for the CDR3 is TGTGCCAGTAGTACGGGACAGCAGGGGTCGGCCCAGTACTTC. This sequence encodes CASSTGQQGSAQYF.